The next 18 T cell receptor beta chains were all read from a single sample in a study of OX40 agonist ivuxolimab in advanced cancers. Sequenced by immunoSEQ multiplex PCR; TCRdb stores in-frame clones only, minus some. The data show approximately 88,000 clones, nearly 90% seen once. Here the sequenced sample was CD4+ or CD8+ T cells sorted from blood, taken in a trial of the OX40 agonist ivuxolimab. The receptors were sampled from an adult with an advanced solid tumor such as melanoma, head and neck, liver or kidney cancer.

This chain uses TRBV7-2 with TRBJ2-2; D possibly corresponds to TRBD2 (7 bases). Trimming stripped 3 bases from V and 4 bases from J, with 12 bases between. Germline V gene data show CDR1 as SGHTA and CDR2 as FQGNSA. This CDR3 has 15 residues. The CDR3 region is CASSLGGGRTGELFF. The CDR3 DNA sequence: TGTGCCAGCAGCTTGGGAGGGGGACGCACCGGGGAGCTGTTTTTT.

The chain employs TRBV5-4 and TRBJ1-3; no definite D call. The germline V and J ends were trimmed by 2 bases and 0 bases, with 12 bases remaining between them. CDR3 size: 16 residues. CDR1 SGHNT and CDR2 YYREEE come from the germline V gene (reference sequence). Here the CDR3 reads CASSFDWASSGNTIYF. The CDR3 DNA is TGTGCCAGCAGCTTCGATTGGGCATCCTCTGGAAACACCATATATTTT.

The chain is built from TRBV5-4 and TRBJ1-1, with a tentative D call TRBD1 (6 bases). The CDR3 has 13 amino acids. V lost 0 bases and J lost 11, with 14 bases in between. Per germline, CDR1 SGHNT and CDR2 YYREEE (reference sequence). CDR3 amino acids: CASSLERGGLAFF. In nucleotides, the CDR3 is TGTGCCAGCAGCTTGGAGAGGGGGGGCCTCGCTTTCTTT.

This clone was found once. This chain connects TRBV18 to TRBJ2-5, with D perhaps assigned TRBD1 or TRBD2 (6 bases each). The CDR3 runs 13 residues. Between the trimmed V and J ends, which lost 6 bases and 2 bases, there was a span of 10 bases. CDR1 KGHSH and CDR2 LQKENI come from the germline V gene. The CDR3 DNA reads TGTGCCAGCTCTGGAGGGGGTCAAGAGACCCAGTACTTC. Translated: CASSGGGQETQYF. The full variable domain, in which reference TRBV18 and TRBJ2-5 provide the parts outside the CDR3, is NAGVMQNPRHLVRRRGQEARLRCSPMKGHSHVYWYRQLPEEGLKFMVYLQKENIIDESGMPKERFSAEFPKEGPSILRIQQVVRGDSAAYFCASSGGGQETQYFGPGTRLLVL.

The chain uses TRBV7-8 and TRBJ1-1; D call uncertain. Trimming left V 1 base short and J 0 bases short, with 9 bases between. This CDR3 contains 15 residues. The germline V gene encodes CDR1 SGHVS and CDR2 FQNEAQ. The chain's CDR3 is CASSLVGGLNTEAFF. CDR3 sequence (DNA): TGTGCCAGCAGCTTAGTCGGAGGTTTGAACACTGAAGCTTTCTTT.

In this sample, this clone turned up a few times. This chain links TRBV4-1 with TRBJ1-3, with 10 bases that match TRBD1. This CDR3 spans 16 amino acids. The J segment lost 4 bases and the V segment lost 1 base, leaving 4 bases of the junction unmatched. Germline lookup yields CDR1 MGHRA and CDR2 YSYEKL. The CDR3 nucleotides read TGCGCCAGCAGCCAAGGACAGGGGGCTCGGGGAAACACCATATATTTT. Translation gives CASSQGQGARGNTIYF.

This clone was recorded only once. This chain links TRBV5-1 with TRBJ2-3, with 15 bases matching TRBD2. This CDR3 is built from 18 residues. Unmatched junction bases numbered 7, after V lost 3 bases and J lost 2 bases. Germline V gene data show CDR1 as SGHRS and CDR2 as YFSETQ. CDR3 sequence reads: CASSSGLAGGAHTDTQYF. The CDR3 DNA reads as TGCGCCAGCAGCTCGGGACTAGCGGGGGGAGCGCACACAGATACGCAGTATTTT.

The chain has TRBV5-1 and TRBJ2-1; 11 bases fit TRBD2. The CDR3 contains 15 residues. The V segment lost 2 bases and the J segment 5 bases; nucleotides outside the gene matches: 3. Germline CDR1 and CDR2: SGHRS and YFSETQ. CDR3 in amino acids: CASSLGTSGHNEQFF. Here the CDR3 DNA reads TGCGCCAGCAGCTTAGGGACTAGCGGACACAATGAGCAGTTCTTC.

The chain links TRBV5-1 to TRBJ2-7; D call uncertain. Deletions cut 1 base from V and 7 bases from J, with 6 bases between. The CDR3 is 11 residues long. Germline CDR1 reads SGHRS; CDR2 reads YFSETQ. The CDR3, as DNA: TGCGCCAGCAGCTTGAAAAAAGAGCAGTACTTC. Its translation: CASSLKKEQYF.

This sequence joins TRBV10-2 and TRBJ1-3; D perhaps matches TRBD1 (5 bases). In germline, CDR1 is WSHSY, CDR2 SAAADI. The V end lost 9 bases, the J end lost 2 bases, and 14 bases lay between the germline ends. CDR3 length equals 14 residues. CDR3 sequence (DNA): TGCGCCAGTAGTACCGGGACCGCTGGAAACACCATATATTTT. The encoded protein is CASSTGTAGNTIYF.

J is TRBJ2-5 and V is TRBV5-1; no firm D call. Germline loops: CDR1 SGHRS, CDR2 YFSETQ. This CDR3 comprises 13 residues. Trimming left V 3 bases short and J 3 bases short, with 9 bases between. DNA for the CDR3: TGCGCCAGCAGCTCCCTGGCAGAAGAGACCCAGTACTTC. Translated: CASSSLAEETQYF.

The V and J genes are TRBV27 and TRBJ2-2, with 11 bases identical to TRBD1. In germline, CDR1 is MNHEY, CDR2 SMNVEV (reference sequence). The CDR3 totals 15 residues. J lost 7 bases, V lost 6 bases, and 7 bases had no gene match. The CDR3 DNA reads TGTGCCAGCAGGGACAGGGGGCTGAAAGGCGGGGAGCTGTTTTTT. It is translated as CASRDRGLKGGELFF.

The table lists this clone with a count of one. This rearrangement joins TRBV4-1 to TRBJ1-1; unclear D gene. CDR1 MGHRA and CDR2 YSYEKL come from the germline V gene. V lost 4 bases and J 0 bases, leaving 6 bases between the germline ends. This CDR3 has 13 residues. CDR3: CASSLRLNTEAFF. CDR3 coding DNA: TGCGCCAGCAGCCTCCGGTTGAACACTGAAGCTTTCTTT.

The J gene is TRBJ2-3, the V gene TRBV9, with D possibly TRBD2 on 5 matching bases. Deletions cut 2 bases from V and 5 bases from J, with 21 bases between. This CDR3 has 17 amino acids. CDR1 SGDLS and CDR2 YYNGEE come from the germline V gene. CDR3 protein: CASSVGSSPSRGDTQYF. In nucleotides, the CDR3 is TGTGCCAGCAGCGTTGGATCATCGCCTAGCCGGGGAGATACGCAGTATTTT.

The rearrangement uses TRBV7-9 and TRBJ1-1, with 7 nucleotides matching TRBD1. This CDR3 is 14 amino acids long. Germline CDR1 SEHNR, CDR2 FQNEAQ (reference sequence). The junction had 3 bases not matched to a gene; V was cut back by 4 bases and J by 1 base. The CDR3 here is CASSSGQANTEAFF. The DNA of the CDR3 is TGTGCCAGCAGCTCTGGACAGGCGAACACTGAAGCTTTCTTT.

DNA of the CDR3: TGTGCCAGCAGCTTGGCGGGACCCCAGGGAAAACTGTTTTTT. This sequence encodes CASSLAGPQGKLFF. The rearrangement links TRBV5-6 to TRBJ1-4, with a tentative D call TRBD1 (5 bases). Germline CDR1 and CDR2: SGHDT and YYEEEE. The CDR3 extends over 14 amino acids. Trimming shortened V by 0 bases and J by 10 bases, and 13 bases separated the two germline ends.

This chain uses TRBV7-2 with TRBJ1-6; no clear D gene. V was cut by 5 bases and J by 9 bases, with 17 bases left in between. Germline V gene data show CDR1 as SGHTA and CDR2 as FQGNSA. The CDR3 length is 15 residues. CDR3 amino acids: CASSAINSGGSPLHF. In nucleotides, the CDR3 is TGTGCCAGCAGCGCGATAAACTCGGGAGGTTCACCCCTCCACTTT.

The chain joins TRBV6-6 to TRBJ2-1; 13 bases agree with TRBD2. From germline, CDR1 is MNHNY and CDR2 SVGAGI (reference sequence). With V trimmed by 7 bases and J by 4 bases, 4 bases remained unmatched. The CDR3 runs to 15 residues. The CDR3 region is CASNPGLAGYNEQFF. CDR3 DNA: TGTGCCAGCAACCCGGGACTAGCGGGGTACAATGAGCAGTTCTTC.